These T cell receptor beta chains were read from a single sample in a study of CD4 T cells in relation to SARS-CoV-2 and coronaviruses. Libraries were prepared by immunoSEQ multiplex PCR; TCRdb keeps only in-frame clonotypes and omits some of them. Here the sample spans roughly 63,000 clones, 94% being singletons. The sample comprised naive CD4+ T cells from PBMCs. The receptors come from a human donor in good health. Both conserved end residues are trimmed from each CDR3. Only part of the rows carry a size: once, few, many, or a class if the clone is expanded.

CDR3 protein: ATNYDRGLNSPLH
V gene: TRBV6-5
clone size: NA

CDR3 protein: ASSLVQGAYNEQF
V gene: TRBV5-1
clone size: NA

CDR3 protein: ASKGAVGRETTSTDTQY
V gene: TRBV28
clone size: NA

CDR3 protein: AGGNRVSETQY
V gene: TRBV7-9
clone size: once

CDR3 protein: AWSGLDRDNEQF
V gene: TRBV30
clone size: NA

CDR3 protein: ASSPYGPGNSYNEQF
V gene: TRBV18
clone size: few

CDR3 protein: ASSFDEGIPYEQY
V gene: TRBV9
clone size: NA

CDR3 protein: ASSLGGGETQY
V gene: TRBV11-2
clone size: NA

CDR3 protein: ASSDQRNRAYEQY
V gene: TRBV5-4
clone size: NA

CDR3 protein: AISTTSGRNYEQY
V gene: TRBV10-3
clone size: NA

CDR3 protein: ASSEFGIWGLAGGKRTGELF
V gene: TRBV10-2
clone size: NA

CDR3 protein: ASSPQPSNQPQH
V gene: TRBV5-1
clone size: NA

CDR3 protein: ATSRGESSYGYT
V gene: TRBV15
clone size: NA

CDR3 protein: ASSLATGFSRELDNEQF
V gene: TRBV5-1
clone size: NA

CDR3 protein: ASSYLRWVEQY
V gene: TRBV6-6
clone size: NA

CDR3 protein: ASSQPTSGIYDIQY
V gene: TRBV4-1
clone size: NA

CDR3 protein: ASSLIALAGAGELF
V gene: TRBV7-2
clone size: NA

CDR3 protein: ASRPSGRELNNEQF
V gene: TRBV3-1/TRBV3-2
clone size: NA

CDR3 protein: ASSLRTGVDIQY
V gene: TRBV18
clone size: NA

CDR3 protein: ASSQDPTSGSTDTQY
V gene: TRBV4-2
clone size: NA

CDR3 protein: ASSRVMNTEAF
V gene: TRBV6-5
clone size: NA

CDR3 protein: AWSRDRDNSPLH
V gene: TRBV30
clone size: NA

CDR3 protein: ASRSDGYSNQPQH
V gene: TRBV19
clone size: NA

CDR3 protein: ASSSSGRAVDTQY
V gene: TRBV5-1
clone size: once

CDR3 protein: ASSFGTDTQY
V gene: TRBV5-1
clone size: NA

CDR3 protein: ASSENVRGDEQF
V gene: TRBV5-1
clone size: NA

CDR3 protein: ASSSGTGTYGYT
V gene: TRBV5-5
clone size: NA